One and the same sample provided the 31 T cell receptor beta chains below, sequenced in a study of PD-1 blockade in classical Hodgkin lymphoma (dated by TCRdb to about 2020). The sample's time point label, in plain terms: cycle 4 day 1 (C4D1), after less than 7 weeks of nivolumab. Every trial patient had relapsed following autologous stem cell transplantation, and prior brentuximab vedotin exposure was what differed among cohorts A, B and C. A Miltenyi CD4+ T cell isolation kit was used for magnetic negative selection to purify CD4+ T cells from thawed PBMCs. The library was made by the immunoSEQ multiplex PCR assay. Not all clones reach the TCRdb copy of this immuneACCESS table, which keeps in-frame sequences only. Checked studies attribute under half of the gap to unresolved V genes and leave the rest unexplained. The sample table contains 13,000 or so clones; only one count was recorded for approximately 83% of them. More than 0.85% of the sample comes from the top ten.

The specimen was CD4+ T cells from blood, collected before the fourth cycle of nivolumab. Receptors originate from a human donor with classical Hodgkin lymphoma.

This clone was seen a few times. As DNA, the CDR3 is TGTGCCTGGATCCCCAAGGGGAGTAGTGGACAGCCCCAGCATTTT. Translating it yields CAWIPKGSSGQPQHF. The rearrangement uses TRBV30 and TRBJ1-5; TRBD1 is a possible D gene (5 bases). CDR3 length equals 15 residues. V lost 4 bases to trimming and J lost 7 bases, with 20 bases between them. Germline V gives CDR1 GTSNPN, CDR2 SVGIG (reference sequence).

This sequence joins TRBV7-2 and TRBJ2-1, with TRBD2 matching 13 bases. CDR1 and CDR2 (germline): SGHTA, FQGNSA. The V and J ends lost 5 bases and 12 bases, in that order; junction bases with no gene match: 4. The CDR3 sequence is 13 residues long. The CDR3 spells CASSLGLAGVQFF. CDR3 coding DNA: TGTGCCAGCAGCCTCGGACTAGCGGGAGTGCAGTTCTTC.

This chain connects TRBV11-3 to TRBJ2-1; D is unresolved. Trimming stripped 0 bases from V and 7 bases from J, with 7 bases between. The CDR3 consists of 13 residues. Germline CDR1 and CDR2: SGHNT and YENEEA. CDR3 residues: CASSLDPQNEQFF. CDR3 DNA: TGTGCCAGCAGCTTAGACCCACAGAATGAGCAGTTCTTC.

This sequence joins TRBV7-2 and TRBJ1-1, with D maybe TRBD1 (5 bases). V lost 4 bases, J lost 2 bases, and 11 bases lay in between. The CDR3 consists of 14 residues. Germline-derived CDR1 and CDR2 are SGHTA and FQGNSA. The CDR3 DNA is TGTGCCAGCAGCTGGGGGTTCCACAACACTGAAGCTTTCTTT. This sequence encodes CASSWGFHNTEAFF. Filled out from reference TRBV7-2 and TRBJ1-1, the complete variable domain reads GAGVSQSPSNKVTEKGKDVELRCDPISGHTALYWYRQSLGQGLEFLIYFQGNSAPDKSGLPSDRFSAERTGGSVSTLTIQRTQQEDSAVYLCASSWGFHNTEAFFGQGTRLTVV.

J is TRBJ2-1 and V is TRBV28, with D tentatively TRBD2 (6 bases). V lost 8 bases and J lost 0, with 8 bases in between. The CDR3 totals 13 residues. Germline CDR1 MDHEN, CDR2 SYDVKM. Here the CDR3 reads CASRGSSYNEQFF. The CDR3 coding sequence is TGTGCCAGCCGGGGGAGCTCCTACAATGAGCAGTTCTTC.

The J gene is TRBJ1-6, the V gene TRBV10-1; D is uncertain. The CDR3 covers 14 residues. Per the germline V gene, CDR1 is WNHNN and CDR2 is SYGVQD (reference sequence). Trimming took off 2 bases at V and 10 bases at J, with 12 bases between the two ends. CDR3 nucleotides: TGCGCCAGCAGTGAGAACGTCGGGGTCTCACCCCTCCACTTT. This sequence encodes CASSENVGVSPLHF.

This chain connects TRBV7-2 to TRBJ2-2, with 10 bases lining up with TRBD2. The CDR3 extends over 16 amino acids. V gave up 6 bases and J gave up 3 bases; unmatched junction bases: 7. From germline, CDR1 is SGHTA and CDR2 FQGNSA. CDR3 coding DNA: TGTGCCAGCAGAACTCCGGGACTAGCGTACACCGGGGAGCTGTTTTTT. Its protein is CASRTPGLAYTGELFF. The whole variable domain, remainder taken from reference TRBV7-2 and TRBJ2-2, is GAGVSQSPSNKVTEKGKDVELRCDPISGHTALYWYRQSLGQGLEFLIYFQGNSAPDKSGLPSDRFSAERTGGSVSTLTIQRTQQEDSAVYLCASRTPGLAYTGELFFGEGSRLTVL.

The V gene is TRBV6-5, the J gene TRBJ1-6; unclear D gene. Germline V lookup: CDR1 MNHEY, CDR2 SVGAGI. This CDR3 contains 13 residues. The V end was cut by 4 bases, the J end by 9 bases, with 10 bases between. In DNA form, the CDR3 reads TGTGCCAGCAGTTCGCCGGGAATTTCACCCCTCCACTTT. Its protein product is CASSSPGISPLHF.

The chain recombines TRBV27 with TRBJ2-2; 7 bases align to TRBD1. The junction had 3 bases not matched to a gene; V was cut back by 7 bases and J by 1 base. Germline V gene lookup returns CDR1 MNHEY and CDR2 SMNVEV (reference sequence). This CDR3 region has 14 residues. In nucleotides, the CDR3 is TGTGCCAGCATGAGGGACAGGAACACCGGGGAGCTGTTTTTT. Translation gives CASMRDRNTGELFF.

This clone was detected only once. The J gene is TRBJ2-3, the V gene TRBV5-1; D not resolved. The germline V gene encodes CDR1 SGHRS and CDR2 YFSETQ. The CDR3 is made up of 13 amino acids. V shed 1 base and J shed 6 bases, with 9 bases lying between them. The CDR3 DNA follows: TGCGCCAGCAGCTTGAGAGACCGGGATACGCAGTATTTT. Translated: CASSLRDRDTQYF. Full variable domain (missing parts from reference TRBV5-1 and TRBJ2-3): KAGVTQTPRYLIKTRGQQVTLSCSPISGHRSVSWYQQTPGQGLQFLFEYFSETQRNKGNFPGRFSGRQFSNSRSEMNVSTLELGDSALYLCASSLRDRDTQYFGPGTRLTVL.

V usage is TRBV19 and J usage is TRBJ2-6; D remains ambiguous. CDR3 length equals 17 residues. Germline CDR1 reads LNHDA; CDR2 reads SQIVND (reference sequence). Trimming removed 1 base from V and 2 bases from J, with 12 bases in between. The CDR3 loop reads CASSIGAPQTGANVLTF. Written as DNA, the CDR3 is TGTGCCAGTAGTATAGGTGCCCCTCAAACTGGGGCCAACGTCCTGACTTTC.

This clone appeared once. V gene TRBV2 combines with J gene TRBJ2-1, with D possibly matching TRBD2 (6 bases). V was shortened by 8 bases and J by 3 bases, with 17 bases between the two germline ends. This CDR3 comprises 15 residues. Germline CDR1 is SNHLY and CDR2 is FYNNEI. The chain's CDR3 is CASLKEGGGYNEQFF. CDR3 nucleotide sequence: TGTGCCAGCCTTAAGGAGGGCGGCGGCTACAATGAGCAGTTCTTC.

This clone showed up just once. V is TRBV18 and J is TRBJ2-2; 7 bases map to TRBD2. CDR3 size: 15 residues. Germline V gene sequence: CDR1 KGHSH, CDR2 LQKENI. The J segment lost 6 bases and the V segment lost 2 bases, leaving 6 bases of the junction unmatched. CDR3 DNA: TGTGCCAGCTCACCAAGGACTAGACGACCCGGGGAGCTGTTTTTT. The encoded protein is CASSPRTRRPGELFF.

This chain links TRBV15 with TRBJ1-1; D gene uncertain. The CDR3 sequence is 14 residues long. Trimming shortened V by 0 bases and J by 2 bases, and 7 bases separated the two germline ends. Germline CDR1 and CDR2: LNHNV and YYDKDF (reference sequence). As DNA, the CDR3 is TGTGCCACCAGCAGAGATCGTACAAACACTGAAGCTTTCTTT. Translation: CATSRDRTNTEAFF.

The CDR3 loop is CASSLKGAHEQFF. CDR3 nucleotides: TGTGCCAGCAGCTTAAAGGGGGCCCATGAGCAGTTCTTC. The V and J genes are TRBV7-9 and TRBJ2-1; TRBD1 matches at 7 bases. This CDR3 has 13 residues. V trimming: 2 bases; J trimming: 8 bases; junction bases outside the gene matches: 3. Looked up from germline, CDR1 is SEHNR and CDR2 is FQNEAQ (reference sequence).

The table lists this clone with a few counts. The rearrangement links TRBV25-1 to TRBJ2-7; 7 bases agree with TRBD1. Germline values: CDR1 MGHDK, CDR2 SYGVNS. The V gene end was trimmed by 6 bases and the J gene end by 7 bases; junction bases not matched to a gene: 3. The CDR3 sequence is 11 residues long. The CDR3 protein is CASRQGREQYF. The CDR3 DNA reads as TGTGCCAGCAGACAGGGGCGAGAGCAGTACTTC.

This sequence joins TRBV28 and TRBJ1-1, with D possibly being TRBD1 (5 bases). The V end was cut by 3 bases, the J end by 3 bases, with 11 bases between. The CDR3 sequence is 14 residues long. Germline V gives CDR1 MDHEN, CDR2 SYDVKM. CDR3 DNA sequence: TGTGCCAGCAGTTTCAGGACATTGGACACTGAAGCTTTCTTT. Protein: CASSFRTLDTEAFF.

The V and J genes are TRBV4-1 and TRBJ1-1; 8 positions agree with TRBD1. Germline assignment: CDR1 MGHRA and CDR2 YSYEKL. Trimming cost V 2 bases and J 1 base; bases outside gene matches: 6. The CDR3 is 16 residues long. The CDR3 loop reads CASSQPTGGQNTEAFF. CDR3 coding DNA: TGCGCCAGCAGCCAACCTACAGGGGGTCAGAACACTGAAGCTTTCTTT.

The rearrangement links TRBV15 to TRBJ1-2; D possibly corresponds to TRBD1 (5 bases). The germline gives CDR1 LNHNV, CDR2 YYDKDF (reference sequence). This CDR3 is 16 amino acids long. The V gene lost 1 base and the J gene lost 4 bases, with 16 bases spanning the gap. For the CDR3, the DNA is TGTGCCACCAGCAGAGGAAGACAGCTCACCGTCTATGGCTACACCTTC. Its translation is CATSRGRQLTVYGYTF.

The chain couples TRBV9 to TRBJ2-2; no reliable D call. Trimming removed 0 bases at V and 3 bases at J, with 9 bases between. The germline V gene has CDR1 SGDLS and CDR2 YYNGEE. The CDR3 extends over 15 amino acids. The CDR3 is CASSVAPFYTGELFF. In nucleotides, the CDR3 is TGTGCCAGCAGCGTAGCACCTTTCTACACCGGGGAGCTGTTTTTT.

The rearrangement links TRBV4-3 to TRBJ2-7; D might be TRBD1 or TRBD2, each matching 7 bases. Trimming cost V 0 bases and J 4 bases, with 19 bases left between them. The CDR3 runs to 17 residues. Germline lookup yields CDR1 LGHNA and CDR2 YSLEER. The CDR3 bases are TGCGCCAGCAGCCAAGAAAGGGGGCTAGCGGTAGGTTACGAGCAGTACTTC. It is translated as CASSQERGLAVGYEQYF.

This clone showed up just once. The genes are TRBV6-5 and TRBJ1-1; D might be TRBD1 (6 bases). Germline V lookup: CDR1 MNHEY, CDR2 SVGAGI. The CDR3 is 15 amino acids. Trimming removed 0 bases at V and 2 bases at J, with 10 bases between. This CDR3 reads CASSYSDRGNTEAFF. CDR3 nucleotides: TGTGCCAGCAGTTACTCGGACAGAGGAAACACTGAAGCTTTCTTT.

The chain carries TRBV19 and TRBJ2-1; D is uncertain. Trimming took 2 bases from V and 12 from J, leaving 8 bases between them. Germline-derived CDR1 and CDR2 are LNHDA and SQIVND (reference sequence). This CDR3 comprises 11 residues. The CDR3 here is CASSIMATQFF. DNA for the CDR3: TGTGCCAGTAGTATAATGGCAACGCAGTTCTTC.

The chain links TRBV4-1 to TRBJ2-2; D tentatively fits TRBD1 or TRBD2 (5 bases each). Deletions cut 1 base from V and 9 bases from J, with 15 bases between. This CDR3 spans 15 amino acids. Looked up from germline, CDR1 is MGHRA and CDR2 is YSYEKL. Written as DNA, the CDR3 is TGCGCCAGCAGCCAAGTAGATGGGGGAGCCCGGGAGCTGTTTTTT. Its protein is CASSQVDGGARELFF.

The rearrangement links TRBV4-1 to TRBJ1-2, with 10 bases matching TRBD1. J lost 4 bases, V lost 2 bases, and 4 bases had no gene match. Germline CDR1 reads MGHRA; CDR2 reads YSYEKL. The length of the CDR3 is 15 residues. The CDR3 DNA is TGCGCCAGCAGCCAATGGGACAGGGGCGGCTATGGCTACACCTTC. Its translation: CASSQWDRGGYGYTF.

This chain joins TRBV11-3 and TRBJ2-7; D call uncertain. The V end lost 8 bases, the J end lost 6 bases, and 23 bases lay between the germline ends. The CDR3 has 15 residues. CDR1 SGHNT and CDR2 YENEEA come from the germline V gene. The CDR3 spells CASRRLSISVFEQYF. The CDR3, as DNA: TGTGCCAGCCGCCGCTTAAGCATTTCGGTTTTCGAGCAGTACTTC. Variable domain in full (rest from reference TRBV11-3 and TRBJ2-7): EAGVVQSPRYKIIEKKQPVAFWCNPISGHNTLYWYLQNLGQGPELLIRYENEEAVDDSQLPKDRFSAERLKGVDSTLKIQPAELGDSAVYLCASRRLSISVFEQYFGPGTRLTVT.

The chain employs TRBV5-4 and TRBJ2-3; TRBD2 matches at 9 bases. This CDR3 has 16 residues. V shed 3 bases and J 1 base; nucleotides not matched to a gene: 6. Germline CDR1 is SGHNT and CDR2 is YYREEE (reference sequence). The CDR3, as DNA: TGTGCCAGCAGCTCACGACTAGCGGCACGCACAGATACGCAGTATTTT. It specifies CASSSRLAARTDTQYF.

This chain links TRBV5-1 with TRBJ2-7; TRBD1 matches at 9 bases. This CDR3 has 14 amino acids. Trimming took 3 bases from V and 2 from J; bases not matched to a gene: 3. From germline, CDR1 is SGHRS and CDR2 YFSETQ. The CDR3 DNA sequence: TGCGCCAGCAGCTCGTGGACAGGGGCCTACGAGCAGTACTTC. Amino acids: CASSSWTGAYEQYF.

The J gene is TRBJ1-3, the V gene TRBV7-9, with 7 bases lining up with TRBD1. The CDR3 spans 15 residues. J gave up 1 base and V 6 bases, and 6 bases lay outside the gene matches. Looked up from germline, CDR1 is SEHNR and CDR2 is FQNEAQ (reference sequence). CDR3 region: CASRHDRDSGNTIYF. CDR3 sequence (DNA): TGTGCCAGCAGACACGACAGGGATTCTGGAAACACCATATATTTT.

This chain links TRBV13 with TRBJ1-1, with D maybe TRBD1 (5 bases). CDR1 is PRHDT and CDR2 is FYEKMQ in the germline V gene (reference sequence). V lost 3 bases to trimming and J lost 8 bases, with 13 bases between them. The CDR3 has 13 amino acids. The DNA for the CDR3 is TGTGCCAGCAGCTTGGGGGGAGTGGGAGAAGCTTTCTTT. Amino acid sequence: CASSLGGVGEAFF.

The chain carries TRBV9 and TRBJ2-5, with a tentative D call TRBD1 (6 bases). The ends were cut back, 4 bases at V and 5 bases at J, with 15 bases in the middle. CDR3 length equals 14 residues. The germline V gene has CDR1 SGDLS and CDR2 YYNGEE. The CDR3: CASSPKGGSETQYF. Here the CDR3 DNA reads TGTGCCAGCAGCCCCAAAGGGGGTTCGGAGACCCAGTACTTC. The variable domain in full, completed from reference TRBV9 and TRBJ2-5, reads DSGVTQTPKHLITATGQRVTLRCSPRSGDLSVYWYQQSLDQGLQFLIQYYNGEERAKGNILERFSAQQFPDLHSELNLSSLELGDSALYFCASSPKGGSETQYFGPGTRLLVL.